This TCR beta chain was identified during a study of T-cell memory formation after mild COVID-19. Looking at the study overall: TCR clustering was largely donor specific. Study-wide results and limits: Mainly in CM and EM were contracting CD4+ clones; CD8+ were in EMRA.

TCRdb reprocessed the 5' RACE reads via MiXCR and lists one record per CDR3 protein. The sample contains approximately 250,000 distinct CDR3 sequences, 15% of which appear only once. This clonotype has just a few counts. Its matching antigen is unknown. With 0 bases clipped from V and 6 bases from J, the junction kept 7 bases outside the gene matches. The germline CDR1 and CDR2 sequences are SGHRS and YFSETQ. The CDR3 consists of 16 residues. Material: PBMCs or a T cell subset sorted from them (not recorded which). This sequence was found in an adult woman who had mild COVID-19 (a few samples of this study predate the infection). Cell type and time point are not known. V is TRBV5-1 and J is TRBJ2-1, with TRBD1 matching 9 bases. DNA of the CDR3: TGCGCCAGCAGCTTGGCACAGGGGGCGAGAACCAATGAGCAGTTCTTC. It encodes CASSLAQGARTNEQFF.